These 16 T cell receptor beta chains came from one sample sequenced in a study of blood T cell repertoires in COVID-19. The protocol was immunoSEQ multiplex PCR, while the TCRdb copy is restricted to in-frame clones and leaves out a portion. The table shows roughly 100,000 clones, with 75% to 95% occurring only once. Sequenced: peripheral blood. These receptors came from a woman aged 45-60 years in a cohort sampled during active COVID-19.

In DNA form, the CDR3 reads TGCGCCAGCAGCGATAGCGGGAGACCCTACGAGCAGTACTTC. This encodes CASSDSGRPYEQYF. The rearrangement joins TRBV10-1 to TRBJ2-7; TRBD2 aligns across 9 bases. This CDR3 is built from 14 residues. Germline values: CDR1 WNHNN, CDR2 SYGVQD (reference sequence). V gave up 6 bases and J gave up 2 bases; unmatched junction bases: 5.

This chain connects TRBV29-1 to TRBJ2-3, with 10 bases fitting TRBD1. V dropped 6 bases and J dropped 6; count of bases not matched to a gene: 6. The CDR3 spans 13 residues. Germline lookup yields CDR1 SQVTM and CDR2 ANQGSEA. For the CDR3, the DNA is TGCAGCGTCGGGACAGGGGCCGGGGATACGCAGTATTTT. It specifies CSVGTGAGDTQYF.

V gene TRBV28 combines with J gene TRBJ2-5, with D possibly TRBD2 on 5 matching bases. The germline gives CDR1 MDHEN, CDR2 SYDVKM. Trimming took off 5 bases at V and 5 bases at J, with 12 bases between the two ends. The CDR3 has 13 amino acids. CDR3 bases: TGTGCCAGCAGTCCTGCGGGTGAGGAGACCCAGTACTTC. Its translation is CASSPAGEETQYF.

The chain recombines TRBV10-2 with TRBJ1-5, with 7 bases fitting TRBD1. Germline V CDR1 and CDR2: WSHSY, SAAADI. Trimming cost V 6 bases and J 4 bases; bases outside gene matches: 0. The CDR3 is made up of 12 amino acids. The CDR3 bases are TGCGCCAGCAGGGGACAGAATCAGCCCCAGCATTTT. It is translated as CASRGQNQPQHF.

J is TRBJ2-5 and V is TRBV19; a weak D match, TRBD1 (5 bases). CDR1 LNHDA and CDR2 SQIVND come from the germline V gene (reference sequence). The V gene lost 6 bases and the J gene lost 2 bases, with 10 bases spanning the gap. This CDR3 has 13 amino acids. CDR3 protein: CASSSQGQETQYF. Here the CDR3 DNA reads TGTGCCAGTAGCTCCCAGGGACAAGAGACCCAGTACTTC.

The chain has TRBV30 and TRBJ2-7; D unresolved. Trimming removed 2 bases at V and 5 bases at J, with 10 bases between. The CDR3 totals 12 residues. Germline lookup yields CDR1 GTSNPN and CDR2 SVGIG (reference sequence). This CDR3 reads CAWSYSRNEQYF. The CDR3 coding sequence is TGTGCCTGGAGTTACTCACGCAACGAGCAGTACTTC.

The chain carries TRBV27 and TRBJ1-1; tentatively, D is TRBD1 (6 bases). The CDR3 has 15 amino acids. CDR1 is MNHEY, CDR2 SMNVEV, per germline (reference sequence). The V end was cut by 6 bases, the J end by 1 base, with 15 bases between. CDR3 in amino acids: CASRRQALGNTEAFF. DNA of the CDR3: TGTGCCAGCAGGCGACAGGCCCTGGGGAACACTGAAGCTTTCTTT.

CDR3 region: CASSHDSPHGYTF. The CDR3 DNA follows: TGTGCCAGCAGTCACGACAGTCCGCATGGCTACACCTTC. The gene calls are TRBV12-3 or TRBV12-4 and TRBJ1-2; possible D gene TRBD1, 5 bases. The germline V and J ends were trimmed by 5 bases and 6 bases, with 13 bases remaining between them. This CDR3 is 13 amino acids long.

The V call is TRBV5-1, the J call TRBJ2-7, with D possibly being TRBD1 (5 bases). The CDR3 spans 15 residues. Trimming removed 1 base from V and 2 bases from J, with 13 bases in between. CDR1 and CDR2 (germline): SGHRS, YFSETQ. CDR3 DNA sequence: TGCGCCAGCAGCTTGAGTGCAGGGCGTGCCTACGAGCAGTACTTC. Protein product: CASSLSAGRAYEQYF.

The chain's CDR3 is CASSSSRDRDEQFF. CDR3 nucleotides: TGCGCCAGCAGCTCGTCCCGGGACAGGGATGAGCAGTTCTTC. This rearrangement joins TRBV5-1 to TRBJ2-1; 9 nucleotides agree with TRBD1. V shed 3 bases and J 8 bases; nucleotides not matched to a gene: 6. The CDR3 totals 14 residues. The germline V gene encodes CDR1 SGHRS and CDR2 YFSETQ.

The V gene is TRBV9, the J gene TRBJ2-3; possibly TRBD2 for D (5 bases). The germline gives CDR1 SGDLS, CDR2 YYNGEE. Trimming removed 3 bases from V and 0 bases from J, with 14 bases in between. The CDR3 totals 16 residues. CDR3 sequence: CASSARERHSTDTQYF. CDR3 DNA: TGTGCCAGCAGCGCCCGGGAACGCCATAGCACAGATACGCAGTATTTT.

The chain uses TRBV21-1 and TRBJ1-1. TRBV21-1 is classified as a pseudogene. The CDR3 contains 16 residues. CDR3 residues: CASTPSAEYAHTEAFF. In nucleotides, the CDR3 is TGTGCCAGCACCCCATCCGCCGAATACGCGCACACTGAAGCTTTCTTT.

The CDR3 nucleotides are TGTGCCAGCAGTTTTCTACAGGGTTCGGATTCACCCCTCCACTTT. This sequence encodes CASSFLQGSDSPLHF. V is TRBV28 and J is TRBJ1-6; possible D gene TRBD1, 6 bases. Trimming took 3 bases from V and 8 from J, leaving 14 bases between them. The CDR3 runs 15 residues. Germline assignment: CDR1 MDHEN and CDR2 SYDVKM.

V is TRBV5-1 and J is TRBJ1-3; the D is unclear. The germline V and J ends were trimmed by 0 bases and 8 bases, with 9 bases remaining between them. The CDR3 has 13 amino acids. Germline V gene sequence: CDR1 SGHRS, CDR2 YFSETQ. The CDR3 sequence is CASSLEGAHTIYF. The CDR3 nucleotides are TGCGCCAGCAGCTTGGAAGGAGCGCACACCATATATTTT.

The chain employs TRBV11-2 and TRBJ2-1; D gene uncertain. With 0 bases removed from V and 12 bases from J, the gap between germline ends came to 12 bases. In germline, CDR1 is SGHAT, CDR2 FQNNGV. The CDR3 sequence is 13 residues long. The CDR3 coding sequence is TGTGCCAGCAGCTTAGATCTTCGGAGAGGGCAGTTCTTC. Protein product: CASSLDLRRGQFF.

The V and J genes are TRBV2 and TRBJ1-2; TRBD1 matches 10 bases. J gave up 2 bases and V 6 bases, and 15 bases lay outside the gene matches. Germline loops: CDR1 SNHLY, CDR2 FYNNEI. CDR3 length: 18 amino acids. DNA for the CDR3: TGTGCCAGCAGGTCGACAGGGGGCGTTATTCGAACCAACTATGGCTACACCTTC. This codes for CASRSTGGVIRTNYGYTF.